The T cell receptor beta chain under discussion was sequenced for a study of shared clonotypes between healthy human individuals. The CDR3 spans 13 residues. The germline V gene has CDR1 SGHTA and CDR2 FQGTGA. Germline trimming cut 2 bases from V and 7 bases from J; bases unmatched to any gene: 0. The table came from immunoSEQ multiplex PCR; TCRdb's copy has only in-frame clones and leaves some out. The sample shows about 510,000 clones, almost 80% of them seen only once. The sequenced material came from PBMCs. The rearrangement links TRBV7-3 to TRBJ1-2, with TRBD1 identical over 11 bases. The sequence came from a woman between 40 and 55 years old in good health. Some clones in this sample may be carry-over from other donors' samples. As DNA, the CDR3 is TGTGCCAGCAGCTTAGGGACAGGGGGTGGCTACACCTTC. Translation: CASSLGTGGGYTF.